This T cell receptor (beta chain) was recorded in a study of Ad26.COV2.S vaccination and SARS-CoV-2 variants (dated by TCRdb to 2020 to 2023). Regarding the complete study: Vaccine-arm donors came from COV1001, a multicentre, randomized, double-blind, placebo-controlled phase I-IIa trial of Ad26.COV2.S in healthy adults. Ad26.COV2.S was administered intramuscularly at a dose of 5x10^10 or 1x10^11 viral particles, either as one shot or as two shots given 56 days apart. TCRbeta repertoire sequencing was used to assess the specificity and breadth of SARS-CoV-2-reactive T cell receptors after Ad26.COV2.S vaccination. A total of 32 samples were included in the TCR-sequenced set, comprising roughly 20 Ad26.COV2.S vaccine recipients, 5 placebo recipients and 8 SARS-CoV-2 convalescent individuals. Participants in the trial were split at random into five groups of five each, receiving low-dose or high-dose Ad26.COV2.S once or twice, or else placebo on both occasions. Investigators did not know the trial group allocation while performing experiments and assessing outcomes.

TCRbeta CDR3 regions were sequenced with the immunoSEQ Assay. After extraction, genomic DNA underwent amplification by bias-controlled multiplex PCR, followed by high-throughput sequencing. Concerning the study's data processing: To quantify the absolute abundance of every unique TCRbeta CDR3 region, sequences were collapsed and filtered. T cell fraction was estimated by normalizing TCRbeta template counts to usable DNA, which was measured by amplifying reference genes present in all nucleated cells. Repertoire TCRs were annotated as SARS-CoV-2-specific by exact matching of V gene, CDR3 amino acid sequence and J gene to a known reactive TCR set. MIRA supplied the reference SARS-CoV-2 TCR set, which was filtered for enrichment in COVID-19-positive ImmuneCODE repertoires so that public or cross-reactive TCRs were removed. Using the MIRA antigens, annotated TCRs were further analysed by specific ORF or by position within an ORF. Breadth was defined as annotated unique rearrangements over total unique productive rearrangements; depth was the summed frequency of those rearrangements. Two-sided Wilcoxon rank-sum tests were used to compare TCR breadth between groups. Drawn from immuneACCESS, this table holds only the in-frame rearrangements with V and J called that TCRdb kept. Clones are partly lost; checked studies trace under half to an unresolved V gene and leave the rest unexplained. V, J and clone size derive from that table, while D and trimming were established from the DNA sequence. This sample is represented by over 250,000 clones; 70% to 90% of them were singletons. More than 2.5% of the sample belongs to the ten largest clones.

The trim is 2 bases for V and 1 base for J, with a gap of 11 bases between the germline ends. The CDR3, from cysteine to phenylalanine, totals 16 residues. Kept here is only the CDR3 DNA, which spans 48 bases and is read in frame from base 1. According to the germline V gene, CDR1 reads SGHTA and CDR2 reads FQGNSA. A word on this clone: What antigen it recognizes has not been identified. The sample holds no much larger clone one base away, and base qualities are not on file.

This specimen's treatment or condition label, interpreted: some 19 received Ad26.COV2.S at low or high dose, single or two shots; about 5 received placebo; per-sample allocation not given. Repertoires of vaccine and placebo recipients were sequenced from samples collected on day 63 after the first injection. In Cohort 1b, about two dozen adults aged 18-55 years were enrolled at a single site in Boston, USA, between 29 July and 7 August 2020. As a vaccine, Ad26.COV2.S was a replication-incompetent adenovirus type 26 vector that expressed a prefusion-stabilized SARS-CoV-2 spike protein derived from the original Wuhan strain. The research as a whole found: The study was not powered to compare responses between vaccine doses or regimens. The authors noted that the TCR breadth and depth analyses may have underestimated total T cell responses. Ad26.COV2.S recipients had higher spike-specific TCR breadth than placebo recipients (P = 0.0014). Vaccine and placebo recipients had similar non-spike TCR breadth, a finding consistent with the vaccine containing only spike. After vaccination, substantial breadth of spike-specific CD8+ and CD4+ T cell responses was reported.

The TCR was taken from a person between 18 and 65 years old who received the Ad26.COV2.S COVID-19 vaccine or a placebo. The material sequenced was peripheral blood, taken in a trial of Ad26.COV2.S vaccine versus placebo. The chain couples TRBV7-2 to TRBJ2-2; tentative D gene TRBD2, with 6 bases matching. The CDR3 here reads CASSLNSAGNTGELFF. The DNA sequence reads TGTGCCAGCAGCTTAAACTCAGCGGGGAACACCGGGGAGCTGTTTTTT.